This T cell receptor (beta chain) was identified in a study of shared clonotypes between healthy human individuals. TCRdb's copy holds only in-frame clones and misses some; the assay was immunoSEQ multiplex PCR. Found here are 2 million to 2.5 million clones, more than 80% of them singletons; the top ten hold 0.35% to 0.45%. The CDR3 covers 13 residues. Trimming removed 7 bases from V and 4 bases from J; junction bases left unmatched: 3. CDR1 is SGHTA and CDR2 is FQGNSA in the germline V gene. The TCR comes from a man between 18 and 35 years old in good health. Some clones in this sample may be carry-over from other donors' samples. The genes are TRBV7-2 and TRBJ1-1, with 10 nucleotides matching TRBD1. The specimen sequenced was naive CD4+ T cells from PBMCs. This sample's subset: CD45RA+ positively selected. The CDR3 DNA reads TGTGCCAGCATCAGGACAGGGGGCACTGAAGCTTTCTTT. It codes for CASIRTGGTEAFF.